A selection of T cell receptor beta chains follows, all from one sample in a study of shared clonotypes between healthy human individuals. Method: immunoSEQ multiplex PCR; TCRdb's copy keeps in-frame clones and lacks some. The profile shows about 2.2 million clones, about 93% of them singletons. The sample taken for sequencing was naive CD8+ T cells from PBMCs. The receptors stem from a man aged 18-30 years in good health. Some clones in this sample may be carry-over from other donors' samples. Both conserved end residues are part of each CDR3. A D gene is named only where the DNA matches it firmly. Part of the rows lack a size; the others show once, few, many or a class for expanded clones.

>TRBV27|-|13|-|TRBJ1-2
TGTGCCAGCAGTTCCCTGACAGGATATGGCTACACCTTC
CASSSLTGYGYTF
>TRBV28|-|16|TRBD1|TRBJ2-7
TGTGCCAGCAGTTTATGCCCGACAGGGGGCTCCTACGAGCAGTACTTC
CASSLCPTGGSYEQYF
>TRBV9|once|14|-|TRBJ2-4
TGTGCCAGCAGCGTCGCAGGGTCCGCAAACATTCAGTACTTC
CASSVAGSANIQYF
>TRBV2|-|17|-|TRBJ2-1
TGTGCCAGCAGTGAAATGGACAGCCCCCCCTCCTACAATGAGCAGTTCTTC
CASSEMDSPPSYNEQFF
>TRBV28|-|17|-|TRBJ1-2
TGTGCCAGCCTCCCCCCCCCTCCGGGGACGGTCTATTTTGGCTACACCTTC
CASLPPPPGTVYFGYTF
>TRBV9|-|13|-|TRBJ2-7
TGTGCCAGCAGCGCTGAGCTGAATTCCGAGCAGTACTTC
CASSAELNSEQYF
>TRBV15|-|15|-|TRBJ2-5
TGTGCCACCAGCAGCCGACGACAGTCCAGGGAGACCCAGTACTTC
CATSSRRQSRETQYF
>TRBV4-1|-|12|-|TRBJ2-1
TGCGCCAGCAATGTGGGGACCAATGAGCAGTTCTTC
CASNVGTNEQFF
>TRBV19|-|14|-|TRBJ1-2
TGTGCCAGTAGCATCTTCGCAGCTAACTATGGCTACACCTTC
CASSIFAANYGYTF
>TRBV11-2|-|15|TRBD2|TRBJ2-7
TGTGCCAGCAGCGCCTCCTCTCCGCGGGAGAGGGAGCAGTACTTC
CASSASSPREREQYF
>TRBV7-8|-|16|TRBD1|TRBJ2-2
TGTGCCAGCAGCACCAGGACAGGGGGGAACACCGGGGAGCTGTTTTTT
CASSTRTGGNTGELFF
>TRBV6-6|-|16|-|TRBJ2-7
TGTGCCAGCAGCAGCAGAACGGGAGAGGTTAGGTACGAGCAGTACTTC
CASSSRTGEVRYEQYF
>TRBV19|-|15|-|TRBJ2-7
TGTGCCAGTAGTAGGGTTGAGGGTCTCTCCTACGAGCAGTACTTC
CASSRVEGLSYEQYF
>TRBV6-5|-|15|TRBD1|TRBJ1-1
TGTGCCAGCAGCCCCGGGACAGGTCTAAACACTGAAGCTTTCTTT
CASSPGTGLNTEAFF
>TRBV30|-|13|-|TRBJ1-2
TGTGCCGGAGTATTGGCGGGCGGCTATGGCTACACCTTC
CAGVLAGGYGYTF
>TRBV5-1|-|15|TRBD1|TRBJ1-5
TGCGCCAGCAGCTGGGGACAGGGGGCGAACCAGCCCCAGCATTTT
CASSWGQGANQPQHF
>TRBV11-3|-|13|-|TRBJ1-1
TGTGCCAGCAGCCCCAGGGGAGGGTCTGAAGCTTTCTTT
CASSPRGGSEAFF
>TRBV4-3|-|14|TRBD1|TRBJ1-4
TGCGCCAGCAGCCCAGGGACAGGGCAGGAAAAACTGTTTTTT
CASSPGTGQEKLFF
>TRBV28|-|11|-|TRBJ1-2
TGTGCCAGCAGCCCGGGGTATGGCTACACCTTC
CASSPGYGYTF
>TRBV11-2|-|15|TRBD2|TRBJ2-1
TGTGCCAGCAGCCCCAGCGGGAGCGGGAGAGGGGAGCAGTTCTTC
CASSPSGSGRGEQFF
>TRBV19|-|15|-|TRBJ2-7
TGTGCCAGTAGTATTTACGTCGCCAGCAACTACGAGCAGTACTTC
CASSIYVASNYEQYF
>TRBV5-1|once|18|-|TRBJ1-3
TGCGCCAGCAGCTTGACCGGACATCCCCTTGCCTCTGGAAACACCATATATTTT
CASSLTGHPLASGNTIYF
>TRBV4-2|-|15|TRBD2|TRBJ2-1
TGTGCCAGCAGCCAAGGAACTAGCGTTAGCAATGAGCAGTTCTTC
CASSQGTSVSNEQFF
>TRBV28|-|15|TRBD1|TRBJ2-5
TGTGCCAGCAGTTTAGACAGGGGAGCCCAAGAGACCCAGTACTTC
CASSLDRGAQETQYF
>TRBV28|-|12|-|TRBJ1-2
TGTGCCAGCACCGATGAGGCCGTTGGCTACACCTTC
CASTDEAVGYTF
>TRBV6-1|-|10|-|TRBJ2-5
TGTGCCAGCAGCCTTAGTGTGGAGTACTTC
CASSLSVEYF
>TRBV2|once|13|-|TRBJ1-2
TGTGCCAGCAGTGAACAGGACAGCTATGGCTACACCTTC
CASSEQDSYGYTF
>TRBV7-9|-|12|-|TRBJ2-1
TGTGCCAGCAGCAACACCCCAACTTTACAGTTCTTC
CASSNTPTLQFF
>TRBV6-1|-|19|TRBD1|TRBJ2-3
TGTGCCAGCAGTGGCCGGGACAGGGGCCTAGGGTGGAGCACAGATACGCAGTATTTT
CASSGRDRGLGWSTDTQYF